This TCR beta chain appears in the sequencing data of a study of sequential checkpoint blockade in melanoma. Across the whole study: Patients were randomized 1:1 to nivolumab-then-ipilimumab or ipilimumab-then-nivolumab first-line. Maintenance nivolumab came after either treatment sequence.

The treatment: randomized to nivolumab then ipilimumab (arm A) or the reverse (arm B). None of the patients previously received DNA-damaging chemotherapy. From thawed PBMCs, live CD3+CD8+ cells negative for CD19 and CD56 were sorted. V lost 1 base and J lost 3, with 12 bases in between. Germline V gives CDR1 SGHVS, CDR2 FQNEAQ. This CDR3 has 15 amino acids. Only in-frame clones appear in the TCRdb table, and some are missing; sequencing was by immunoSEQ multiplex PCR. This table holds 25,000 to 30,000 clones, approximately 77% found once. The specimen was CD8+ T cells sorted from blood (inferred from file names), collected from a patient given nivolumab and ipilimumab in sequence. This chain uses TRBV7-8 with TRBJ1-1; a possible D gene is TRBD1 (6 bases). The clonotype comes from a human donor with melanoma. The CDR3 DNA reads TGTGCCAGCAGCTTAGTAGGGGGATGGCACACTGAAGCTTTCTTT. It is translated as CASSLVGGWHTEAFF.